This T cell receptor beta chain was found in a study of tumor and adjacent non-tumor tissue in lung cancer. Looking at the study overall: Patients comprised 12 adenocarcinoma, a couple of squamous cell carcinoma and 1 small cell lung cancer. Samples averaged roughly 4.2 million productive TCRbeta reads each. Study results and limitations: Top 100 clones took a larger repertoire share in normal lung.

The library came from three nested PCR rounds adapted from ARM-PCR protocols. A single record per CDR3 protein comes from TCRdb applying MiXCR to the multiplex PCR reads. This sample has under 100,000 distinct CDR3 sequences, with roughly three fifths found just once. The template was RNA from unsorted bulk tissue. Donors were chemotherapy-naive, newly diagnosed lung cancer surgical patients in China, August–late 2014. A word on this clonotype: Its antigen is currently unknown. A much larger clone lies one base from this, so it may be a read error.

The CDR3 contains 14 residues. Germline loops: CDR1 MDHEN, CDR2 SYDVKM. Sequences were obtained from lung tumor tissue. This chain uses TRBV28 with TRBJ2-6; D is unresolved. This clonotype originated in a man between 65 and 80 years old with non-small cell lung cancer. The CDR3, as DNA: TGTACCAGCAGTTTAATATATGGGGCCAACGTCCTGACTTTC. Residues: CTSSLIYGANVLTF. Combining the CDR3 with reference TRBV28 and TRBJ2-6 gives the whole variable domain DVKVTQSSRYLVKRTGEKVFLECVQDMDHENMFWYRQDPGLGLRLIYFSYDVKMKEKGDIPEGYSVSREKKERFSLILESASTNQTSMYLCTSSLIYGANVLTFGAGSRLTVL.